This T cell receptor beta chain was sequenced in a study of T cells in Graves' hyperthyroidism and ophthalmopathy. General study findings and limits: Researchers found most expanded thyroid clonotypes above 0.001 in blood as well.

Stable disease denoted Graves' hyperthyroidism without ophthalmopathy progression within 18 months. This clonotype has a handful of counts. Its antigen is not identified. What was amplified from RNA transcripts were TCR beta CDR3 regions. A set of HTBI primers served as the primers for a first-round RT-PCR of the TCR CDR3. TCRdb re-called the multiplex PCR reads through MiXCR, storing one row per CDR3 protein. The table lists about 560,000 distinct CDR3 sequences, 15% to 19% of them singletons. Trimming took 2 bases from V and 0 from J, leaving 5 bases between them. The CDR3 covers 14 residues. The germline V gene encodes CDR1 MNHNS and CDR2 SASEGT.

This rearrangement joins TRBV6-1 to TRBJ1-5; no clear D. This sequence originates from a woman aged 25 to 39 with Graves' hyperthyroidism. The sample taken for sequencing was blood. In DNA, the CDR3 is TGTGCCAGCAGTGAAAGGACTAGCAATCAGCCCCAGCATTTT. Protein product: CASSERTSNQPQHF.